This T cell receptor beta chain was retrieved from a study of blood T cell repertoires in COVID-19. Study background: Sites in the United States, Italy and Spain provided acute and convalescent COVID-19 samples. PBMCs, B-cell-depleted T cells, or T cells provided the cDNA or gDNA that made up the material.

In the original workflow: Reference gene primer amplification gave estimated nucleated cell counts. Using immunoSEQ multiplex PCR, the repertoire was profiled, and TCRdb retains in-frame clones only, with some absent. That table furnishes V, J and clone size, whereas the DNA furnished D and trimming. The table lists approximately 210,000 clones, 70% to 90% of them singletons. V lost 10 bases to trimming and J lost 9 bases, with 16 bases between them. The CDR3 sequence is 12 residues long. Germline lookup yields CDR1 MNHEY and CDR2 SVGAGI. This sequence was found in a woman aged 40 to 50 with acute or convalescent COVID-19. This chain uses TRBV6-5 with TRBJ2-1, with a possible D match to TRBD2 (6 bases). The sequencing sample was made of peripheral blood. Here the CDR3 DNA reads TGTGCCACCCGAATGGAGGGAACTGAGCAGTTCTTC. Amino acids: CATRMEGTEQFF.